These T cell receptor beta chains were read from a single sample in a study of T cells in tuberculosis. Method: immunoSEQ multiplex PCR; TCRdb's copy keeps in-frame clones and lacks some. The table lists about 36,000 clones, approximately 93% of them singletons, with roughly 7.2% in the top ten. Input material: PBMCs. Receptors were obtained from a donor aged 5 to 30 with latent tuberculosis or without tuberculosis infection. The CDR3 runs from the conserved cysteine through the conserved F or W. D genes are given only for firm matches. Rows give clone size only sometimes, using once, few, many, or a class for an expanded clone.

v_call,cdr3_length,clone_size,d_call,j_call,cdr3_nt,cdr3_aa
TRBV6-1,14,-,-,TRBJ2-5,TGTGCCAGCAGCAATGGAGGGGATCAAGAGACCCAGTACTTC,CASSNGGDQETQYF
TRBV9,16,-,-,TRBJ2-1,TGTGCCAGCAGCTCCCAAGACTCAGACAGAGCTAATGAGCAGTTCTTC,CASSSQDSDRANEQFF
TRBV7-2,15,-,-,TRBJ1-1,TGTGCCAGCAGCTTAGTCGGGACTGACTACACTGAAGCTTTCTTT,CASSLVGTDYTEAFF
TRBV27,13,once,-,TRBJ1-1,TGTGCCAGCAGCTTGACAGCCAACACTGAAGCTTTCTTT,CASSLTANTEAFF
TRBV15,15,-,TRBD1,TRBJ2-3,TGTGCCACCAGCACGGGGACAGGGGGCAAAGATACGCAGTATTTT,CATSTGTGGKDTQYF
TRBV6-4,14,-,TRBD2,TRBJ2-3,TGTGCCAGCAGTGAAGCTAGCGGGGCAGATACGCAGTATTTT,CASSEASGADTQYF
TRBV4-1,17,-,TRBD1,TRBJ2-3,TGCGCCAGCAGCCGCCCGAGGGGGCGGGCCGAAACAGATACGCAGTATTTT,CASSRPRGRAETDTQYF
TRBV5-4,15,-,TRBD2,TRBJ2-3,TGTGCCAGCAGCTCCTCCGGGACTAGCCCATATACGCAGTATTTT,CASSSSGTSPYTQYF
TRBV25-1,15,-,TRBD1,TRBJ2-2,TGTGCCAGCTACCGGGACAGGGGGAATGGCGGGGAGCTGTTTTTT,CASYRDRGNGGELFF
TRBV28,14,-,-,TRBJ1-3,TGTGCCAGCAGTGGACTGAGCTCTGGAAACACCATATATTTT,CASSGLSSGNTIYF
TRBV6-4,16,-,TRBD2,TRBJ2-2,TGTGCCAGCAGTCCTAGCGGGGGGGAAAACACCGGGGAGCTGTTTTTT,CASSPSGGENTGELFF
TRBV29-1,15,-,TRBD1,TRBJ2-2,TGCAGCGTCGGACAGGGGGCGCAGAACACCGGGGAGCTGTTTTTT,CSVGQGAQNTGELFF
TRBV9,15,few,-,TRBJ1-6,TGTGCCAGCAGCGTAGCTCCAGGGGAGGGTTCACCCCTCCACTTT,CASSVAPGEGSPLHF
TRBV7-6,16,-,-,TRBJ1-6,TGTGCCAGCAGCTTAAGGCGGAGGGGAGGTAATTCACCCCTCCACTTT,CASSLRRRGGNSPLHF
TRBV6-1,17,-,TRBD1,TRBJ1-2,TGTGCCAGCAGTGTGTCCGGGACAGGGGGCCTGGTATTTGGCTACACCTTC,CASSVSGTGGLVFGYTF
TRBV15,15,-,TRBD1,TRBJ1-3,TGTGCCACCAGCAGAGGGACAGGGCATGGAAACACCATATATTTT,CATSRGTGHGNTIYF
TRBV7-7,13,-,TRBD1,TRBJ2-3,TGTGCCAGCAGCCCCGGACAGGGGAATACGCAGTATTTT,CASSPGQGNTQYF
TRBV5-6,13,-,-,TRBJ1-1,TGTGCCAGCAGCCCCGGGGTGAACACTGAAGCTTTCTTT,CASSPGVNTEAFF
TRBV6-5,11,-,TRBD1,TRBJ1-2,TGTGCCAGCAGGACAGGGGACGGCTACACCTTC,CASRTGDGYTF
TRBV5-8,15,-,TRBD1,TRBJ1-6,TGTGCCAGCAGCTTTAGGGACAGGGGTGCTTCACCCCTCCACTTT,CASSFRDRGASPLHF
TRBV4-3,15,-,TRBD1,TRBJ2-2,TGCGCCAGCAGCCGAGACAGGGTTGGTATCGGGGAGCTGTTTTTT,CASSRDRVGIGELFF
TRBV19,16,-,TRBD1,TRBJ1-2,TGTGCCAGCATGGGGGACAGGGGTGGAAGGGACTATGGCTACACCTTC,CASMGDRGGRDYGYTF
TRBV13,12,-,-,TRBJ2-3,TGTGCCAGCAGCTTACTGTCGGATACGCAGTATTTT,CASSLLSDTQYF
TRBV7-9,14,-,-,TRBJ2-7,TGTGCCAGCAGCTTAGATCCCAGGGCCCACGAGCAGTACTTC,CASSLDPRAHEQYF
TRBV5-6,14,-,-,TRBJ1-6,TGTGCCAGCAGAGAAGGGGACTATAATTCACCCCTCCACTTT,CASREGDYNSPLHF
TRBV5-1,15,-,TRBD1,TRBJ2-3,TGCGCCAGCAGGTTGGGACAGGTTAAAACAGATACGCAGTATTTT,CASRLGQVKTDTQYF
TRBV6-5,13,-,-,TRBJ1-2,TGTGCCAGCAGACAGGGCGTAATGTATGGCTACACCTTC,CASRQGVMYGYTF
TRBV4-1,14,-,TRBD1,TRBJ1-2,TGCGCCAGCAGCCAAGACAGGGGGCTGCTTGGCTACACCTTC,CASSQDRGLLGYTF
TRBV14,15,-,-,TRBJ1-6,TGTGCCAGCAGCCAGGGCAGGGGAAGTTACTCACCCCTCCACTTT,CASSQGRGSYSPLHF
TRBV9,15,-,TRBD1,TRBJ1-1,TGTGCCAGCAGCGCCCAGACAGGGGTGGCCACTGAAGCTTTCTTT,CASSAQTGVATEAFF
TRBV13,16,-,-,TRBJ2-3,TGTGCCAGCAGCTTCCGGGAGAGCACATACACAGATACGCAGTATTTT,CASSFRESTYTDTQYF
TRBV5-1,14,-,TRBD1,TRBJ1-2,TGCGCCAGCAGCGTAACAGGGGGGTGGTATGGCTACACCTTC,CASSVTGGWYGYTF
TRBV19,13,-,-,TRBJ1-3,TGTGCCACTTCACAGGGAGCCGGAAACACCATATATTTT,CATSQGAGNTIYF
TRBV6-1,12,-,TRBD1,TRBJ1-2,TGTGCCAGCAGTGAGACAGGGCGGTTCCCCCACTTC,CASSETGRFPHF
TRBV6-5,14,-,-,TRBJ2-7,TGTGCCAGCAGTTACGGTAGAGACTCCTACGAGCAGTACTTC,CASSYGRDSYEQYF
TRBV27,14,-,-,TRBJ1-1,TGTGCCAGCAGTCCCGGTCGGGTGAACACTGAAGCTTTCTTT,CASSPGRVNTEAFF
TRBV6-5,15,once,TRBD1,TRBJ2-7,TGTGCCAGCAGAAAACCGGGACAGGGCGAAGGCGAGCAGTACTTC,CASRKPGQGEGEQYF
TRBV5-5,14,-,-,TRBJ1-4,TGTGCCAGCAGCTCGAGCGAGTTTCAGGAAAAACTGTTTTTT,CASSSSEFQEKLFF
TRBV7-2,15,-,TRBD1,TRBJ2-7,TGTGCCAGCAGCTTAGAGGGCAGGGGGCAGTACGAGCAGTACTTC,CASSLEGRGQYEQYF
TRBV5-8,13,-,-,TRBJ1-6,TGTGCCAGCAGCTTGGTGGGGAGTTCACCCCTCCACTTT,CASSLVGSSPLHF
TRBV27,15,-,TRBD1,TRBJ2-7,TGTGCCAGCACCTTAACAGGGGCAGGGGGCTACGAGCAGTACTTC,CASTLTGAGGYEQYF
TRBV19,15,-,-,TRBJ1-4,TGTGCCAGTAGGGCCTGGACAGCAACTAATGAAAAACTGTTTTTT,CASRAWTATNEKLFF
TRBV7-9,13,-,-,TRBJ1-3,TGTGCCAGCAGCTCGAATAACAGGGCCCCCATATATTTT,CASSSNNRAPIYF
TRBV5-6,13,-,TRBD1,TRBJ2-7,TGTGCCAGCAGCTTGGCACAGGGGAACGAGCAGTACTTC,CASSLAQGNEQYF
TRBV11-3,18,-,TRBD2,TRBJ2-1,TGTGCCAGCAGCCCTCGTGCGAGTAGCGGGGGGGAGTACAATGAGCAGTTCTTC,CASSPRASSGGEYNEQFF
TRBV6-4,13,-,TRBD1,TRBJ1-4,TGTGCCACCTCGGACAGGGAGGGTGAAAAACTGTTTTTT,CATSDREGEKLFF
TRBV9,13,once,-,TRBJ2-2,TGTGCCAGCAGCGTCCGGGCGGGCGGGGAGCTGTTTTTT,CASSVRAGGELFF
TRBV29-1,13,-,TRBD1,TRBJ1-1,TGCAGCGTTCGGGACAGGGTAGGGACTGAAGCTTTCTTT,CSVRDRVGTEAFF